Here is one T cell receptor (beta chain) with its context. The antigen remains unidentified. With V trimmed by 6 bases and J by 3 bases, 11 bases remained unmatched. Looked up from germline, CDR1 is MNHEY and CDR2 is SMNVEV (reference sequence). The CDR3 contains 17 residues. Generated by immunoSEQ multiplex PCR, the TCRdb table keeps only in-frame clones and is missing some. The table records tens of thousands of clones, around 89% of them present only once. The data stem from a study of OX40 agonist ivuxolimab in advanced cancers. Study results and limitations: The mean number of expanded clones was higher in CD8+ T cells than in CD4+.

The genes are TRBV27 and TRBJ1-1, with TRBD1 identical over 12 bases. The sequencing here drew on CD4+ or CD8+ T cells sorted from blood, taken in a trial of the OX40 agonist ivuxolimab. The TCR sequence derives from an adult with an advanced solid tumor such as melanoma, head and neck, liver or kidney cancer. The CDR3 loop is CASRAPGTGGEDTEAFF. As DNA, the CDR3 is TGTGCCAGCAGGGCTCCCGGGACAGGGGGCGAAGACACTGAAGCTTTCTTT.